The T cell receptor (beta chain) under discussion was sequenced for a study of T cells expressing NK-cell markers. The germline CDR1 and CDR2 sequences are SEHNR and FQNEAQ (reference sequence). CDR3 length: 15 residues. TCRdb reprocessed the 5' RACE reads, with one entry per CDR3 protein and no DNA. The table counts approximately 150,000 distinct CDR3 sequences; approximately 12% lies in the top ten. Sequenced: blood T cells: a sorted CD56 or NKG2C T cell subset, CD4+ or CD8+ T cells, or bulk PBMC T cells (not recorded which). V gene TRBV7-9 combines with J gene TRBJ2-3. This clonotype was obtained from a man aged 18 to 30 in good health. The CDR3 reads CASSLRALSTDTQYF.